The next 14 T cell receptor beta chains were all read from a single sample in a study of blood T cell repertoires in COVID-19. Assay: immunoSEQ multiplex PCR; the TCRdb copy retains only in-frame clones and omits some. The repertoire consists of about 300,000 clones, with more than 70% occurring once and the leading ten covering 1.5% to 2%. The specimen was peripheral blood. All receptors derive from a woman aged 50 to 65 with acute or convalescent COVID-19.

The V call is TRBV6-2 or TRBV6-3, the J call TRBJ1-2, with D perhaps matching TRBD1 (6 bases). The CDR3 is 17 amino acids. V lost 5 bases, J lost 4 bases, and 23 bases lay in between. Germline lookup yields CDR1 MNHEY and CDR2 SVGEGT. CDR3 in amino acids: CASSPRPGTMGSYGYTF. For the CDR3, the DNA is TGTGCCAGCAGTCCAAGACCCGGGACAATGGGTTCCTATGGCTACACCTTC.

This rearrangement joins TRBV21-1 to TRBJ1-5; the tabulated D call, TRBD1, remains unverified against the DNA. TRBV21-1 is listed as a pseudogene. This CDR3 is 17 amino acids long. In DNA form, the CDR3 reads TGTGCCAGCAGCTGTCCCGGGACAGGGAATAACATACAGCCCCAGCATTTT. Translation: CASSCPGTGNNIQPQHF.

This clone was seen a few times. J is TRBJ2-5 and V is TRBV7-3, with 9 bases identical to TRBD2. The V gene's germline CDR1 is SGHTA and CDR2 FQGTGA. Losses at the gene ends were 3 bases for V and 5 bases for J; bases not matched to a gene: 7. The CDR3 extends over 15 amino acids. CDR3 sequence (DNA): TGTGCCAGCAGCTTCGGCGGGGGGGCATGGGAGACCCAGTACTTC. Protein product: CASSFGGGAWETQYF.

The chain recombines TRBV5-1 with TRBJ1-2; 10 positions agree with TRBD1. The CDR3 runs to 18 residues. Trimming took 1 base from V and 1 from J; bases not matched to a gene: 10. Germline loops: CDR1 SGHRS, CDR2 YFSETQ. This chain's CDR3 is CASSLLGTGAASNYGYTF. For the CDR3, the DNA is TGCGCCAGCAGCTTGCTCGGGACAGGGGCCGCTAGTAACTATGGCTACACCTTC.

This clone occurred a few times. CDR3 residues: CARPPPVSRYGYTF. The CDR3 DNA reads as TGTGCCAGGCCCCCTCCGGTATCCCGCTATGGCTACACCTTC. The chain has TRBV19 and TRBJ1-2; D remains unclear. The CDR3 totals 14 residues. Trimming pared 9 bases from V and 4 bases from J, leaving 18 bases between. Germline V gives CDR1 LNHDA, CDR2 SQIVND (reference sequence).

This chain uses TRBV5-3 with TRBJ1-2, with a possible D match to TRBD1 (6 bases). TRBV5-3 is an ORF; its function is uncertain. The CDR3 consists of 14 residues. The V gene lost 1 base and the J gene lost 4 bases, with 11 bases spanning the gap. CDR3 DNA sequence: TGTGCCAGAAGCTTGAACAGGGAAGTCTATGGCTACACCTTC. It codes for CARSLNREVYGYTF.

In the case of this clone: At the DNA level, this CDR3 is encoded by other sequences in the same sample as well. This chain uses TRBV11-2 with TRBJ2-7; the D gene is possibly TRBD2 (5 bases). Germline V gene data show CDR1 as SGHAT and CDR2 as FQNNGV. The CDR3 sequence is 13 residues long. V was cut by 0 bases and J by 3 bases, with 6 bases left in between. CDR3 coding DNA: TGTGCCAGCAGCTTAGATCGGGGCTACGAGCAGTACTTC. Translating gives CASSLDRGYEQYF.

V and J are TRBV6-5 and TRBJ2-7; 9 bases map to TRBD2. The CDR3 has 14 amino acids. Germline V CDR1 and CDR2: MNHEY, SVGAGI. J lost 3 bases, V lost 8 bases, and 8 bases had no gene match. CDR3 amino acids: CASHRGTSIYEQYF. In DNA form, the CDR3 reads TGTGCCAGCCATCGCGGGACTAGCATCTACGAGCAGTACTTC.

CDR3 sequence (DNA): TGTGCCAGCAGCTTAAACCGGGGGGCGCGGGGCTACACCTTC. Encoded protein: CASSLNRGARGYTF. The chain recombines TRBV13 with TRBJ1-2; a weak D match, TRBD1 (6 bases). Between the trimmed V and J ends, which lost 2 bases and 8 bases, there was a span of 15 bases. The germline V gene encodes CDR1 PRHDT and CDR2 FYEKMQ (reference sequence). CDR3 length equals 14 residues.

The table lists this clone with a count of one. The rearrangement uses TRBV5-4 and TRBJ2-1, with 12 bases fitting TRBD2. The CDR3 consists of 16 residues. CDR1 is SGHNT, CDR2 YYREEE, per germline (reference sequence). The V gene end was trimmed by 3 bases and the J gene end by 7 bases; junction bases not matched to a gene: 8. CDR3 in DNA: TGTGCCAGCAGCTCACAACTAGCGGGAGGATTAAATGAGCAGTTCTTC. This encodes CASSSQLAGGLNEQFF.

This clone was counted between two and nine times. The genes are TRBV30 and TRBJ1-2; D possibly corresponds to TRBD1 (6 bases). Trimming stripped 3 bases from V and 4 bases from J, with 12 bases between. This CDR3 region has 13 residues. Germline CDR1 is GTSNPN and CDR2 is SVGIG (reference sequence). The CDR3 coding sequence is TGTGCCTGGAGATCGAAGGACAGCTATGGCTACACCTTC. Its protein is CAWRSKDSYGYTF.

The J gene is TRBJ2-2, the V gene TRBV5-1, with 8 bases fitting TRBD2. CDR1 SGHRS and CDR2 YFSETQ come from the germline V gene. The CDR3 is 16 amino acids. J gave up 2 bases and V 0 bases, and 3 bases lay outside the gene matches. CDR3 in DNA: TGCGCCAGCAGCTTGGATCTAGCGGGTAACACCGGGGAGCTGTTTTTT. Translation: CASSLDLAGNTGELFF. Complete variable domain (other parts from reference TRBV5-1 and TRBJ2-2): KAGVTQTPRYLIKTRGQQVTLSCSPISGHRSVSWYQQTPGQGLQFLFEYFSETQRNKGNFPGRFSGRQFSNSRSEMNVSTLELGDSALYLCASSLDLAGNTGELFFGEGSRLTVL.

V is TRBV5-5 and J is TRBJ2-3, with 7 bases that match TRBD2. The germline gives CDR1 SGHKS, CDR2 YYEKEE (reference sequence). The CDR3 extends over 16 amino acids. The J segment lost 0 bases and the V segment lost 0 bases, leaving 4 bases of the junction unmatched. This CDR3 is CASSLGGGRSTDTQYF. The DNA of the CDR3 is TGTGCCAGCAGCTTGGGGGGAGGGCGGAGCACAGATACGCAGTATTTT.

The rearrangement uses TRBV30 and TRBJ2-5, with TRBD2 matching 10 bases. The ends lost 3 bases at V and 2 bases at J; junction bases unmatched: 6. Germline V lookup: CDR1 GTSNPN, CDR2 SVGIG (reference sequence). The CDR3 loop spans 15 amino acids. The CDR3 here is CAWSAGLAVQETQYF. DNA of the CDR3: TGTGCCTGGAGCGCTGGACTAGCGGTACAAGAGACCCAGTACTTC.